Detailed here is one TCR beta chain. While infection was still active, Seattle patients were enrolled and then followed longitudinally. This CDR3 has 12 amino acids. Trimming removed 2 bases from V and 6 bases from J, with 10 bases in between. CDR1 and CDR2 (germline): GTSNPN, SVGIG (reference sequence). This record belongs to a study of blood T cell repertoires in COVID-19. About the study: The United States, Italy and Spain were the sources of the acute and convalescent COVID-19 samples. The cDNA or gDNA used as material had been derived from T cells, B-cell-depleted T cells, or PBMCs.

Per the original methods: From reference gene primer amplification, estimates of nucleated cell counts were derived. TCRdb keeps only in-frame clones here, not all; method: immunoSEQ multiplex PCR. The DNA gave D and trimming, while V, J and clone size come from that table. The table shows tens of thousands of clones, with approximately 83% occurring only once. The sequence came from a man aged 25 to 40 with COVID-19, enrolled during active disease. The chain carries TRBV30 and TRBJ1-2; D gene uncertain. Sequencing was done on a sample of peripheral blood. CDR3 DNA: TGTGCCTGGAGTTTCGGTGCTGATGGCTACACCTTC. Its protein is CAWSFGADGYTF.